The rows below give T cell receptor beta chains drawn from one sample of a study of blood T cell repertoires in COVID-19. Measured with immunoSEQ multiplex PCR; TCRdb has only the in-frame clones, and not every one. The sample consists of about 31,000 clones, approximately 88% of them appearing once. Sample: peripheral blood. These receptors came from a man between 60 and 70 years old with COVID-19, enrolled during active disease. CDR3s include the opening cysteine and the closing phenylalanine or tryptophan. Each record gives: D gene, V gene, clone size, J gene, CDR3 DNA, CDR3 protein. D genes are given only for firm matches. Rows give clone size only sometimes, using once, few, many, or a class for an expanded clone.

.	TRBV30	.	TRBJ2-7	TGTGCCTGGAGTTTGATAGGGGGAGTGAGAGGCGAGCAGTACTTC	CAWSLIGGVRGEQYF
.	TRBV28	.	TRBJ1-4	TGTGCCAGCAGCCAGGATGCTGGAAGCGAAAAACTGTTTTTT	CASSQDAGSEKLFF
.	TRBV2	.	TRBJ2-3	TGTGCCAGCAGCCCCGCGGCGGGAGATACGCAGTATTTT	CASSPAAGDTQYF
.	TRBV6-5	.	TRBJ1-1	TGTGCCAGCAGCTCGACGGCCCGGGGCACTGAAGCTTTCTTT	CASSSTARGTEAFF
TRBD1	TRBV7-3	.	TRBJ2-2	TGTGCCAGCAGCCGGGACAGGGGTGTCGGGGAGCTGTTTTTT	CASSRDRGVGELFF
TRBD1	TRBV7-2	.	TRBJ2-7	TGTGCCAGCAGCCCCGGACAGGGGGGAGTGCAGTACTTC	CASSPGQGGVQYF
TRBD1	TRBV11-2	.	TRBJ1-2	TGTGCCAGCAGCCCGGGACAGGGTTTCTATGGCTACACCTTC	CASSPGQGFYGYTF
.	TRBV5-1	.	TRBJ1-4	TGCGCCAGCAGCTTGGGAGATTACAGATCTACCATCCTGGGTGAAAAACTGTTTTTT	CASSLGDYRSTILGEKLFF
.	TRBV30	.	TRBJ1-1	TGTGCCTGGAGAGCTGCGACAGGCTGGGAAGGGGATGAAGCTTTCTTT	CAWRAATGWEGDEAFF
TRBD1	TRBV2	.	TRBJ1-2	TGTGCCAGCAGGGAGCAGACAGGGCTTAACTATGGCTACACCTTC	CASREQTGLNYGYTF
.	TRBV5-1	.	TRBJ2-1	TGCGCCAGCAGCTTGGCAACCAGAGCAGGGGCATACAATGAGCAGTTCTTC	CASSLATRAGAYNEQFF
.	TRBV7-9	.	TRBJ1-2	TGTGCCAGCAGCGACACACCGCCCGGAATTACTTCCTATGGCTACACCTTC	CASSDTPPGITSYGYTF
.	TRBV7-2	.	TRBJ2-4	TGTGCCAGCAGCTTTGGACAGAGGGACATTCAGTACTTC	CASSFGQRDIQYF
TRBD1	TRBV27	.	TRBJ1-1	TGTGCCAGCAGTTCCCGCAGGGGGTACACTGAAGCTTTCTTT	CASSSRRGYTEAFF
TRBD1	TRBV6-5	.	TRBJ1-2	TGTGCCAGCAGTCCCTCCGGGACAGGGGATGGCTACACCTTC	CASSPSGTGDGYTF
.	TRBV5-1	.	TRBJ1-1	TGCGCCAGCAGCCCGGAGACGAACACTGAAGCTTTCTTT	CASSPETNTEAFF
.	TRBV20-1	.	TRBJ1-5	TGCAGTGCTAGTTCAGGGGGCAATCAGCCCCAGCATTTT	CSASSGGNQPQHF
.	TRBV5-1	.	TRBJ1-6	TGCGCCAGCAGCTTGGTTACAGGGCAATCACCCCTCCACTTT	CASSLVTGQSPLHF
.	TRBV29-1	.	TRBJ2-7	TGCAGCGTTGAAGATGGTGGACAAAGTCCCGAGCAGTACTTC	CSVEDGGQSPEQYF
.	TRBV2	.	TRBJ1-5	TGTGCCAGCAGTGAAGTCAGGCCCGCTAGCAATCAGCCCCAGCATTTT	CASSEVRPASNQPQHF
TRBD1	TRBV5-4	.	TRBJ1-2	TGTGCCAGCAGCTTGGGACAGGGGGCCGTGGGCTACACCTTC	CASSLGQGAVGYTF
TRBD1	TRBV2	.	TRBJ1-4	TGTGCCAGCAGTGGGGGACAGGGGCAAAATGAAAAACTGTTTTTT	CASSGGQGQNEKLFF
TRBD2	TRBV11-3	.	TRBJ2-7	TGTGCCCGTCCGGGGGGGGGCCTACTGGTCTACGAGCAGTACTTC	CARPGGGLLVYEQYF
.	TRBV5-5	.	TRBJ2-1	TGTGCCAGCAGCCTGCAGGATCATGAGCAGTTCTTC	CASSLQDHEQFF
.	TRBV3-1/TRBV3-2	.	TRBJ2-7	TGTGCCAGCAGCCAAGCTAGCTACGAGCAGTACTTC	CASSQASYEQYF
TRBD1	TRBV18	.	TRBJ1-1	TGTGCCAGCTCACCACGCGCTGGGACAGGGGCCACTGAAGCTTTCTTT	CASSPRAGTGATEAFF
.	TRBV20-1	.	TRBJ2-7	TGCAGTGCTAGTGATCACGGGGTTAGCGCTAACCGGGAGCAGTACTTC	CSASDHGVSANREQYF
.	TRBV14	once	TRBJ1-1	TGTGCCAGCAGCCAAGTGATGAAGATCCAGGGTTACACTGAAGCTTTCTTT	CASSQVMKIQGYTEAFF
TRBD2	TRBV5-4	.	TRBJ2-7	TGTGCCAGCAGCTTTTCTGAGCGGGGCTCCTACGAGCAGTACTTC	CASSFSERGSYEQYF
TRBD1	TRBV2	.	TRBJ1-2	TGTGCCAGCAGTGAAGCCCCCTCCGGGACAGGGGTTTCTGGCTACACCTTC	CASSEAPSGTGVSGYTF
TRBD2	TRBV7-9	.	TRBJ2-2	TGTGCCAGCAGCCGGACTAGCTCCGGGGAGCTGTTTTTT	CASSRTSSGELFF
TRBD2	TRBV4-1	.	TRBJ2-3	TGCGCCACAATAAGTCAAATAGCGGGAGGGCATTTTAGCACAGATACGCAGTATTTT	CATISQIAGGHFSTDTQYF
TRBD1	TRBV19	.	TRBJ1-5	TGTGCCAGTACCTTGACAGGGCGGAGGCAGCCCCAGCATTTT	CASTLTGRRQPQHF
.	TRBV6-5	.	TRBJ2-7	TGTGCCAGCAGTTATAGTGCGGAGGGACCAATCTACGAGCAGTACTTC	CASSYSAEGPIYEQYF
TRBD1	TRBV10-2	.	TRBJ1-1	TGCGCCAGCATCCGGACAGGGGGCATGAGCACTGAAGCTTTCTTT	CASIRTGGMSTEAFF
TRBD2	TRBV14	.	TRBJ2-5	TGTGCCAGCAGCCAACCGGGGGGGCGTGCGACCCAGTACTTC	CASSQPGGRATQYF
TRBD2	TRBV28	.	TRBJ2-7	TGTGCCAGCAGCACCCGGACTGGCGGGAGCGAAGACGAGCAGTACTTC	CASSTRTGGSEDEQYF
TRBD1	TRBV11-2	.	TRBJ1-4	TGTGCCAGCAGTCCAGGGGGTGTCTTAAATGAAAAACTGTTTTTT	CASSPGGVLNEKLFF
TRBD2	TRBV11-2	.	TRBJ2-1	TGTGCCAGCAGCTTAGGCCTAGCGGGAGAACCGAGAACTGAGCAGTTCTTC	CASSLGLAGEPRTEQFF
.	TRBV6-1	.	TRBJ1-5	TGTGCCAGCAGTGAAAACACGGGTAATCAGCCCCAGCATTTT	CASSENTGNQPQHF
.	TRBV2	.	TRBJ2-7	TGTGCCAGCAGTGAAATCGGGTGGGGCCTGACCTACGAGCAGTACTTC	CASSEIGWGLTYEQYF
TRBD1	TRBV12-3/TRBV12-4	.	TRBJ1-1	TGTGCCAGCAGCCGGGACAGCAACACTGAAGCTTTCTTT	CASSRDSNTEAFF